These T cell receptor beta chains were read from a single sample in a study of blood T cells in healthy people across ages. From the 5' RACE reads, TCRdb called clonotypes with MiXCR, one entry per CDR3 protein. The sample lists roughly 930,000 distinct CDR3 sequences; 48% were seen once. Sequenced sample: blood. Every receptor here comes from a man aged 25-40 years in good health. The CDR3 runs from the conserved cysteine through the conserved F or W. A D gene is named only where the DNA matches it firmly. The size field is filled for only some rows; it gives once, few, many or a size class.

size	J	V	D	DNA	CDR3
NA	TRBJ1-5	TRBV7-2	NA	TGTGCCAGCAGCTTAGTAGGGAATCAGCCCCGGCATTTT	CASSLVGNQPRHF
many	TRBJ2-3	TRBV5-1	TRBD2	TGCGCCAGCAGCCTGAAGGAAGCGGGGAGAACAGATACGCAGTATTTT	CASSLKEAGRTDTQYF
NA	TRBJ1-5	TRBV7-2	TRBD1	TGTGCCAGCAGCCCCGGGACAGGGGGCGACAATCAGCCCCAGCATTTT	CASSPGTGGDNQPQHF
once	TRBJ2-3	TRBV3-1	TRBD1	TGTGCCAGCAGATCCGGGACAGGGCTAAAGTTGACAGATACGCAGTATTTT	CASRSGTGLKLTDTQYF
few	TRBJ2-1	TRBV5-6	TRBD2	TGTGCCAGCAGCGCGGGGGGGTTCTACAATGAGCAGTTCTTC	CASSAGGFYNEQFF
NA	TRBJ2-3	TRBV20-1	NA	TGCAGTGCTATGGGGGGGACACACACAGATACGCAGTATTTT	CSAMGGTHTDTQYF
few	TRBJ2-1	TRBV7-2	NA	TGTGCCAGCAGCCCTGACCCGGGCAATGAGCAGTTCTTC	CASSPDPGNEQFF
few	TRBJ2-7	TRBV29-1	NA	TGCAGCGTGGGGGCGGTCGGCAGGACCTTAGGTGAGCAGTACTTC	CSVGAVGRTLGEQYF
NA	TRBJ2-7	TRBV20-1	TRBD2	TGCAGTGCTAGTACTCTAGCGGGGGGGCTTTCCGAGCAGTACTTC	CSASTLAGGLSEQYF
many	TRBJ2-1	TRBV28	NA	TGTGCCAGCAGTCCGGGAGACAGGGCCTACAATGAGCAGTTCTTC	CASSPGDRAYNEQFF
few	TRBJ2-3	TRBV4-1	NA	TGCGCCAGCAGCGGTGGGGATACGCAGTATTTT	CASSGGDTQYF
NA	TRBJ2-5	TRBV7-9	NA	TGTGCCCTTGGCGGGGCTGAGGGGACCCAGTACTTC	CALGGAEGTQYF
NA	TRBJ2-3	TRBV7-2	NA	TGTGCCACCACTACCCGTAAGACAGATACGCAGTATTTT	CATTTRKTDTQYF
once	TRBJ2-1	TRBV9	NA	TGTGCCAGCAGCGTAGACGCGTTAGTGGGACAAGAGACCCAGTTCTTC	CASSVDALVGQETQFF
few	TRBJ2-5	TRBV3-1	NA	TGTGCCAGCAGCCATCGGGTAGCCCAAGAGACCCAGTACTTC	CASSHRVAQETQYF
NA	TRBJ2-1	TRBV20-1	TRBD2	TGCAGTGCTAGAGACCGAAGCGGGGGGGACTACAATGAGCAGTTCTTC	CSARDRSGGDYNEQFF
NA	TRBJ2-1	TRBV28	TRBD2	TGTGCCAGCAACGTACACGGGACTAGCAAGAATGAGCAGTTCTTC	CASNVHGTSKNEQFF
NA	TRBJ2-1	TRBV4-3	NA	TGCGCCAGCAGCCAACCAGGGTTCGATGAGCAGTTCTTC	CASSQPGFDEQFF
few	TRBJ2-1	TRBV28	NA	TGTGCCAGCTCCCTTGGGTTGACCGAGCAGTTCTTC	CASSLGLTEQFF
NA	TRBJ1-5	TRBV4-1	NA	TGCGCCAGCAGCGGAGGAGCAGGGCAGTGGCCCCAGCATTTT	CASSGGAGQWPQHF
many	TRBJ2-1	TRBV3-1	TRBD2	TGTGCCAGCAGCCGGACTAGCGGGGGGTTATACAATGAGCAGTTCTTC	CASSRTSGGLYNEQFF
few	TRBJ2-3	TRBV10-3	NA	TGTGCCATCAGTGGTGAAATCACAGATACGCAGTATTTT	CAISGEITDTQYF
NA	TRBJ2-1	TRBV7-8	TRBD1	TGTGCCAGCAGCCACGCAGGGGGCGAGCAGTTCTTC	CASSHAGGEQFF
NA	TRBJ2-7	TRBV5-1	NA	TGCGCCAGCAAAGAGGGGACGGGCTACGAGCAGTACTTC	CASKEGTGYEQYF